Listed below are T cell receptor beta chains from one sample, sequenced in a study of shared clonotypes between healthy human individuals. Profiling relied on immunoSEQ multiplex PCR, and the TCRdb table lists in-frame clones only, not all of them. The table lists hundreds of thousands of clones, 95% to 96% of them singletons. The material sequenced was naive CD8+ T cells sorted from blood. These receptors were collected from a woman aged 25 to 39 in good health. Each CDR3 is given with its conserved first and last residue. A D gene is named only where the DNA matches it firmly. A row's size may be missing; if present it is once, few, many or a size class.

abundance,j_gene,d_gene,v_gene,CDR3nt,CDR3aa
.,TRBJ2-1,TRBD2,TRBV6-5,TGTGCCAGCAGTCCCACTAGCGGGAGCGATGAGCAGTTCTTC,CASSPTSGSDEQFF
.,TRBJ2-1,TRBD2,TRBV28,TGTGCCAGCAGTTCCTCTCCTTCGGTAGCGGGAGGCCTCTACAATGAGCAGTTCTTC,CASSSSPSVAGGLYNEQFF
.,TRBJ2-1,.,TRBV5-6,TGTGCCAGCAGCCCTGGGAGGAGGTACTCCTACAATGAGCAGTTCTTC,CASSPGRRYSYNEQFF
.,TRBJ2-7,TRBD1,TRBV2,TGTGCCATCGGGACAGAAGAACCCTACGAGCAGTACTTC,CAIGTEEPYEQYF
.,TRBJ2-1,.,TRBV28,TGTGCCAGCACAGGCCCCTGGGGAGGTGAGCAGTTCTTC,CASTGPWGGEQFF
.,TRBJ2-2,.,TRBV13,TGTGCCAGCACCACAACAGGGAACACCGGGGAGCTGTTTTTT,CASTTTGNTGELFF
.,TRBJ2-7,TRBD2,TRBV10-3,TGTGCCATCAGTGAGTCGGGACTAGCGGGAGGGATCCACGAGCAGTACTTC,CAISESGLAGGIHEQYF
.,TRBJ1-1,.,TRBV7-8,TGTGCCAGCAGCCTAGGGGGTAAAATCACTGAAGCTTTCTTT,CASSLGGKITEAFF
.,TRBJ2-1,.,TRBV2,TGTGCCACCCTCGATTCAACCGGTGAGCAGTTCTTC,CATLDSTGEQFF
.,TRBJ1-2,.,TRBV28,TGTGCCAGCAGACTTACTGGGAGGGTCGAGGGCTACACCTTC,CASRLTGRVEGYTF
once,TRBJ2-7,TRBD1,TRBV14,TGTGCCAGCAGCCCTTGGACAGGGAACGAGCAGTACTTC,CASSPWTGNEQYF
.,TRBJ2-6,.,TRBV27,TGTGCCAGCAGTTTTACTGGGGCCAACGTCCTGACTTTC,CASSFTGANVLTF
once,TRBJ2-1,TRBD2,TRBV14,TGTGCCAGCAGCCAAGTCCCTAGCGGCTCCTACAATGAGCAGTTCTTC,CASSQVPSGSYNEQFF
.,TRBJ2-1,.,TRBV28,TGTGCCAGCAAAACCCGGGGCTACAATGAGCAGTTCTTC,CASKTRGYNEQFF
.,TRBJ2-2,.,TRBV28,TGTGCCAGCAGTTCTTTCGTCAGGGAGCGCACCGGGGAGCTGTTTTTT,CASSSFVRERTGELFF
.,TRBJ1-1,.,TRBV4-1,TGCGCCAGCAGCCAAAGGAAGGGGTGGACTGAAGCTTTCTTT,CASSQRKGWTEAFF
.,TRBJ1-5,TRBD1,TRBV9,TGTGCCAGCAGCGTAGAGGGGGCCACTCAGCCCCAGCATTTT,CASSVEGATQPQHF
.,TRBJ2-7,TRBD1,TRBV29-1,TGCAGCGTTGTAGGGGGCGAAGGCTACGAGCAGTACTTC,CSVVGGEGYEQYF
.,TRBJ2-5,TRBD2,TRBV11-2,TGTGCCAGCAGCACCCGACCTAGCGGTCACGGAGAGACCCAGTACTTC,CASSTRPSGHGETQYF
.,TRBJ2-2,.,TRBV6-1,TGTGCCAGCAGTGAAGCGGCGGGGAACGGGGAGCTGTTTTTT,CASSEAAGNGELFF
.,TRBJ2-1,TRBD2,TRBV10-1,TGCGCCAGCAGTGGCCCCGGGACTAGTTCGGGTGAGCAGTTCTTC,CASSGPGTSSGEQFF
.,TRBJ2-1,.,TRBV5-4,TGTGCCAGCAGCGATCCCAGTGAGGAAATCCAGTTCTTC,CASSDPSEEIQFF
.,TRBJ1-1,.,TRBV4-1,TGCGCCAGCAGCCATTCAGTTTTCCTGAGGACTGAAGCTTTCTTT,CASSHSVFLRTEAFF
.,TRBJ1-1,.,TRBV6-1,TGTGCCAGCAGTGAGGGTGGGGAATACACTGAAGCTTTCTTT,CASSEGGEYTEAFF
.,TRBJ2-7,TRBD1,TRBV9,TGTGCCAGCAGCGCGGGGACAGTCTACGAGCAGTACTTC,CASSAGTVYEQYF
.,TRBJ2-3,.,TRBV30,TGTGCCTGGAGTGTTGGTGGGAGTCGAACAGATACGCAGTATTTT,CAWSVGGSRTDTQYF
.,TRBJ1-1,.,TRBV11-2,TGTGCCAGCAGCTTCGCCCCCGTGGACACTGAAGCTTTCTTT,CASSFAPVDTEAFF
.,TRBJ2-2,.,TRBV7-8,TGTGCCAGCAGCTTAGACGGAAACACCGGGGAGCTGTTTTTT,CASSLDGNTGELFF
once,TRBJ2-1,TRBD2,TRBV27,TGTGCCAGCACTCGGGGGACTAGCGGGAGCTACAATGAGCAGTTCTTC,CASTRGTSGSYNEQFF
.,TRBJ2-7,TRBD2,TRBV27,TGTGCCAGCAGCCAAGGGACTAGCGGAACCTACGAGCAGTACTTC,CASSQGTSGTYEQYF
.,TRBJ2-7,.,TRBV5-4,TGTGCCAGCAGCTTGGGGCAGGGGAGCTCCTACGAGCAGTACTTC,CASSLGQGSSYEQYF
.,TRBJ2-1,.,TRBV28,TGTGCCAGCAGTTTATCGCTGGAGCAGTTCTTC,CASSLSLEQFF